The 26 T cell receptor beta chains listed next were all sequenced from one sample in a study of technical replicates of blood from four donors. Measured with immunoSEQ multiplex PCR; TCRdb has only the in-frame clones, and not every one. The sample consists of over 60,000 clones, roughly 93% of them appearing once. The sequencing sample was made of T cells isolated from PBMCs. These receptors were taken from a human donor in good health.

The CDR3 DNA reads TGTGCCAGCAGCTTGGATCGGTTCACCGGGGAGCTGTTTTTT. Encoded protein: CASSLDRFTGELFF. The chain is built from TRBV5-4 and TRBJ2-2; unclear D gene. Germline CDR1 reads SGHNT; CDR2 reads YYREEE (reference sequence). There are 14 residues in the CDR3. Trimming took 0 bases from V and 4 from J, leaving 7 bases between them.

The chain uses TRBV2 and TRBJ1-4, with 8 nucleotides matching TRBD1. Germline lookup yields CDR1 SNHLY and CDR2 FYNNEI. This CDR3 has 14 amino acids. After removal of 6 bases from V and 5 bases from J, the junction contained 5 bases not matched to a gene. The CDR3 coding sequence is TGTGCCAGCAGGGGGACAGGAAAAAATGAAAAACTGTTTTTT. Encoded protein: CASRGTGKNEKLFF.

The rearrangement uses TRBV5-6 and TRBJ1-3; a possible D gene is TRBD1 (6 bases). CDR3 length equals 13 residues. The germline gives CDR1 SGHDT, CDR2 YYEEEE. Trimming took off 1 base at V and 10 bases at J, with 12 bases between the two ends. This chain's CDR3 is CASSLMQQGTIYF. CDR3 DNA: TGTGCCAGCAGCTTGATGCAACAGGGAACCATATATTTT.

The gene calls are TRBV13 and TRBJ1-1; D uncertain. The CDR3 consists of 16 residues. V was pared by 5 bases and J by 1 base, with 17 bases between. CDR1 PRHDT and CDR2 FYEKMQ come from the germline V gene (reference sequence). The DNA of the CDR3 is TGTGCCAGCAGCCTCGAGGCGGGAATTAGGAACACTGAAGCTTTCTTT. Translated: CASSLEAGIRNTEAFF.

This clone appeared a few times. V is TRBV15 and J is TRBJ1-1, with TRBD1 as a possible D gene (6 bases). CDR3 size: 15 residues. The V end lost 6 bases, the J end lost 0 bases, and 14 bases lay between the germline ends. Germline lookup yields CDR1 LNHNV and CDR2 YYDKDF (reference sequence). The CDR3 reads CATRTERTVNTEAFF. The CDR3 region has the DNA TGTGCCACCAGGACAGAAAGGACAGTGAACACTGAAGCTTTCTTT. The whole variable domain, remainder taken from reference TRBV15 and TRBJ1-1, is DAMVIQNPRYQVTQFGKPVTLSCSQTLNHNVMYWYQQKSSQAPKLLFHYYDKDFNNEADTPDNFQSRRPNTSFCFLDIRSPGLGDTAMYLCATRTERTVNTEAFFGQGTRLTVV.

The chain is built from TRBV6-5 and TRBJ1-5; TRBD1 matches at 7 bases. Germline CDR1 MNHEY, CDR2 SVGAGI. The CDR3 length is 14 residues. The junction had 9 bases not matched to a gene; V was cut back by 7 bases and J by 6 bases. The CDR3 DNA reads as TGTGCCAGCAAAAGGGACAGTGGTGCTCAGCCCCAGCATTTT. Translated: CASKRDSGAQPQHF.

This clone was observed once. This chain links TRBV10-2 with TRBJ1-1, with D unclear. Trimming stripped 11 bases from V and 0 bases from J, with 25 bases between. Germline CDR1 WSHSY, CDR2 SAAADI. This CDR3 contains 17 residues. The CDR3 loop reads CACTPRRPRSMNTEAFF. The CDR3 DNA sequence: TGCGCCTGCACCCCTAGGCGTCCCCGCAGTATGAACACTGAAGCTTTCTTT.

The chain employs TRBV27 and TRBJ1-1, with D perhaps matching TRBD1 (6 bases). Germline V gene lookup returns CDR1 MNHEY and CDR2 SMNVEV (reference sequence). CDR3 length: 15 amino acids. The germline V and J ends were trimmed by 2 bases and 1 base, with 11 bases remaining between them. CDR3 in DNA: TGTGCCAGCAGTTTAGGGGGGGCGGGGAACACTGAAGCTTTCTTT. Translating it yields CASSLGGAGNTEAFF.

The chain employs TRBV7-6 and TRBJ1-3; no definite D call. CDR1 and CDR2 from the germline V gene are SGHVS and FNYEAQ. Trimming took 1 base from V and 0 from J, leaving 13 bases between them. This CDR3 has 17 amino acids. As DNA, the CDR3 is TGTGCCAGCAGCTTAGAGGGAGGCATGCGCTCTGGAAACACCATATATTTT. This encodes CASSLEGGMRSGNTIYF.

The chain combines TRBV9 with TRBJ1-1; 7 nucleotides match TRBD1. V was clipped by 0 bases and J by 3 bases; unmatched bases: 8. CDR3 length: 16 amino acids. Germline CDR1 reads SGDLS; CDR2 reads YYNGEE. CDR3 DNA: TGTGCCAGCAGCGTAGGAGGGGGCGATCTTGACACTGAAGCTTTCTTT. It yields the protein CASSVGGGDLDTEAFF.

This chain joins TRBV7-9 and TRBJ1-5; 7 positions agree with TRBD1. This CDR3 spans 15 amino acids. The V segment lost 3 bases and the J segment 0 bases; nucleotides outside the gene matches: 2. Looked up from germline, CDR1 is SEHNR and CDR2 is FQNEAQ (reference sequence). Here the CDR3 reads CASSLGTVSNQPQHF. The DNA of the CDR3 is TGTGCCAGCAGCTTGGGGACAGTTAGCAATCAGCCCCAGCATTTT.

The V gene is TRBV11-2, the J gene TRBJ2-7; 9 nucleotides align to TRBD1. The CDR3 totals 13 residues. Germline CDR1 reads SGHAT; CDR2 reads FQNNGV. The ends lost 4 bases at V and 3 bases at J; junction bases unmatched: 1. The CDR3 region has the DNA TGTGCCAGCAGCTGGGGACAGGGCTACGAGCAGTACTTC. Encoded protein: CASSWGQGYEQYF.

V is TRBV4-1 and J is TRBJ1-2; D might be TRBD1 (5 bases). Trimming removed 0 bases at V and 5 bases at J, with 16 bases between. Per germline, CDR1 MGHRA and CDR2 YSYEKL. The CDR3 consists of 16 residues. The CDR3 here is CASSQEGGSTLYGYTF. CDR3 DNA: TGCGCCAGCAGCCAAGAGGGGGGATCTACGTTGTATGGCTACACCTTC.

The chain employs TRBV29-1 and TRBJ1-2; 7 bases are a match to TRBD1. The CDR3 contains 13 residues. Germline CDR1 reads SQVTM; CDR2 reads ANQGSEA. The junction had 5 bases not matched to a gene; V was cut back by 4 bases and J by 3 bases. CDR3 in amino acids: CSVATGTDYGYTF. DNA of the CDR3: TGCAGCGTTGCCACCGGGACAGACTATGGCTACACCTTC.

The chain links TRBV30 to TRBJ1-6; TRBD1 matches 9 bases. CDR3 length equals 15 residues. V lost 5 bases to trimming and J lost 9 bases; unmatched junction nucleotides: 11. Germline V gene lookup returns CDR1 GTSNPN and CDR2 SVGIG (reference sequence). The CDR3 is CAWGQGLTSASPLHF. The CDR3 DNA follows: TGTGCCTGGGGACAGGGGCTCACCTCGGCTTCACCCCTCCACTTT.

The chain couples TRBV7-9 to TRBJ1-5; 7 nucleotides align to TRBD1. CDR1 is SEHNR and CDR2 is FQNEAQ in the germline V gene (reference sequence). Germline trimming cut 5 bases from V and 1 base from J; bases unmatched to any gene: 2. This CDR3 is built from 14 residues. The CDR3 DNA is TGTGCCAGCAGCAAGGGGGCCAGCAATCAGCCCCAGCATTTT. Translating it yields CASSKGASNQPQHF.

V is TRBV11-2 and J is TRBJ2-7; maybe TRBD1 (6 bases). Between the trimmed V and J ends, which lost 1 base and 2 bases, there was a span of 12 bases. This CDR3 is 15 amino acids long. Germline V gene data show CDR1 as SGHAT and CDR2 as FQNNGV. CDR3 amino acids: CASSLVPGTTYEQYF. In nucleotides, the CDR3 is TGTGCCAGCAGCTTAGTTCCCGGGACAACCTACGAGCAGTACTTC.

In DNA form, the CDR3 reads TGTGCCAGCGGGAGCACAGGGGCTCGAGAGACCCAGTACTTC. Translating gives CASGSTGARETQYF. V and J are TRBV25-1 and TRBJ2-5; TRBD1 matches 7 bases. This CDR3 is 14 amino acids long. The trim removed 8 bases at V and 4 bases at J, leaving 10 bases unmatched. Germline-derived CDR1 and CDR2 are MGHDK and SYGVNS. Full variable domain (missing parts from reference TRBV25-1 and TRBJ2-5): EADIYQTPRYLVIGTGKKITLECSQTMGHDKMYWYQQDPGMELHLIHYSYGVNSTEKGDLSSESTVSRIRTEHFPLTLESARPSHTSQYLCASGSTGARETQYFGPGTRLLVL.

This clone is a singleton in its sample. The chain uses TRBV7-9 and TRBJ2-7, with 10 bases lining up with TRBD2. V trimming: 4 bases; J trimming: 6 bases; junction bases outside the gene matches: 9. CDR3 length: 15 residues. Looked up from germline, CDR1 is SEHNR and CDR2 is FQNEAQ (reference sequence). The CDR3 loop is CASSSLAGDLSEQYF. The CDR3 DNA sequence: TGTGCCAGCAGCTCGCTAGCGGGAGATCTCTCCGAGCAGTACTTC.

This clone has only one observation. The CDR3 is CAWSVRQANSYEQYF. CDR3 DNA sequence: TGTGCCTGGAGTGTACGTCAGGCGAACTCCTACGAGCAGTACTTC. The chain recombines TRBV30 with TRBJ2-7; D unclear. Trimming took 0 bases from V and 0 from J, leaving 12 bases between them. Germline V gene sequence: CDR1 GTSNPN, CDR2 SVGIG (reference sequence). CDR3 length equals 15 residues.

J is TRBJ2-1 and V is TRBV7-8; D remains ambiguous. CDR3 size: 13 residues. V gave up 5 bases and J gave up 9 bases, with 14 bases separating them. Germline V gene sequence: CDR1 SGHVS, CDR2 FQNEAQ. This CDR3 reads CASSLPLAAEQFF. CDR3 coding DNA: TGTGCCAGCAGCCTCCCCCTCGCGGCTGAGCAGTTCTTC.

This clone was counted a single time. The chain links TRBV28 to TRBJ2-7, with 9 bases fitting TRBD1. CDR3 length: 16 residues. Germline-derived CDR1 and CDR2 are MDHEN and SYDVKM. Trimming took 2 bases from V and 6 from J; bases not matched to a gene: 11. The CDR3 nucleotides read TGTGCCAGCAGTTTACTAACCGGGACAGGGCCTAGCGAGCAGTACTTC. This gives the protein CASSLLTGTGPSEQYF.

This clone came up a few times. The V call is TRBV2, the J call TRBJ2-2, with no clear D. CDR1 and CDR2 from the germline V gene are SNHLY and FYNNEI. This CDR3 spans 13 amino acids. The CDR3 sequence is CALSADYTGELFF. The CDR3 DNA reads as TGTGCTCTAAGTGCGGATTACACCGGGGAGCTGTTTTTT.

The chain combines TRBV5-1 with TRBJ2-1; D is perhaps TRBD2 (6 bases). V was pared by 3 bases and J by 4 bases, with 14 bases between. The CDR3 consists of 15 residues. Germline CDR1 and CDR2: SGHRS and YFSETQ. The CDR3 nucleotides are TGCGCCAGCAGCTCTAGGCGGGATCCTTACAATGAGCAGTTCTTC. It encodes CASSSRRDPYNEQFF. The whole variable domain, filled in from reference TRBV5-1 and TRBJ2-1, reads KAGVTQTPRYLIKTRGQQVTLSCSPISGHRSVSWYQQTPGQGLQFLFEYFSETQRNKGNFPGRFSGRQFSNSRSEMNVSTLELGDSALYLCASSSRRDPYNEQFFGPGTRLTVL.

The rearrangement joins TRBV20-1 to TRBJ2-7, with 8 bases fitting TRBD2. CDR1 is DFQATT and CDR2 is SNEGSKA in the germline V gene (reference sequence). The V and J ends lost 6 bases and 10 bases, in that order; junction bases with no gene match: 8. The CDR3 runs 11 residues. CDR3 residues: CSAQLAARQYF. The CDR3 DNA follows: TGCAGTGCGCAACTAGCGGCCCGACAGTACTTC.

CDR3 DNA: TGTGCCAGCAGCCCAGGTGGGGCGCGGTGGCACACCATATATTTT. This sequence encodes CASSPGGARWHTIYF. The gene calls are TRBV14 and TRBJ1-3; a weak D match, TRBD1 (5 bases). The CDR3 is 15 amino acids. V dropped 4 bases and J dropped 8 bases, with 18 bases sitting between them. The germline gives CDR1 SGHDN, CDR2 FVKESK.